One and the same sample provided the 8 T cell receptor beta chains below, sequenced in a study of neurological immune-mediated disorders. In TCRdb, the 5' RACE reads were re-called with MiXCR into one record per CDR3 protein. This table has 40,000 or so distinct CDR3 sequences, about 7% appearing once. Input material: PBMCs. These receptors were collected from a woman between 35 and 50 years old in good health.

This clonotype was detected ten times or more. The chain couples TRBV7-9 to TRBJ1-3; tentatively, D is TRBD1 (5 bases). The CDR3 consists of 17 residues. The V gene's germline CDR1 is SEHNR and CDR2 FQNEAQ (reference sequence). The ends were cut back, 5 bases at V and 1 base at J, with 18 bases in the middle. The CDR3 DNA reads TGTGCCAGCAGCATGACTGGGGACTGGGAATCTGGAAACACCATATATTTT. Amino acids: CASSMTGDWESGNTIYF.

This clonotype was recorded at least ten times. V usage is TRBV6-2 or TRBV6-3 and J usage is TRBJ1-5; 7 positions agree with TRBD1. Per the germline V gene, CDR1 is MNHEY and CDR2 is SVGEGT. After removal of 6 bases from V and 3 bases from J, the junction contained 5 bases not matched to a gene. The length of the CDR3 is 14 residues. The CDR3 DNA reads TGTGCCAGCAGAGGACAGGTCGACAATCAGCCCCAGCATTTT. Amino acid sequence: CASRGQVDNQPQHF.

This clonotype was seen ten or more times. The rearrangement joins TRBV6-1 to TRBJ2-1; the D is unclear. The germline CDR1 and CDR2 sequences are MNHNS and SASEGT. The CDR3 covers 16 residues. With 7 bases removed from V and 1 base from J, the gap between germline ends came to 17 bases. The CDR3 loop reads CASTLLPTQSYNEQFF. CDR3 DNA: TGTGCCAGCACCCTCCTACCCACACAATCCTACAATGAGCAGTTCTTC.

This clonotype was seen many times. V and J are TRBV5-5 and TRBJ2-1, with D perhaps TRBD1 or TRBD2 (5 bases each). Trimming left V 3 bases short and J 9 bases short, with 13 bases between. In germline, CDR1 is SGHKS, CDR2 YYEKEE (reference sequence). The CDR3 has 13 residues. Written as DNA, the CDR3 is TGTGCCAGCAGCTCGGATGGGGGTGCTGAGCAGTTCTTC. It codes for CASSSDGGAEQFF.

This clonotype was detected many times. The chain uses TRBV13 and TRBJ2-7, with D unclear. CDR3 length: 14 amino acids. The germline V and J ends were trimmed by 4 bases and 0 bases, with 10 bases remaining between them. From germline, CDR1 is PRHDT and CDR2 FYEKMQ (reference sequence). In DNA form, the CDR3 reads TGTGCCAGCAGCTCCCGACGGGTCTCCTACGAGCAGTACTTC. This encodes CASSSRRVSYEQYF.

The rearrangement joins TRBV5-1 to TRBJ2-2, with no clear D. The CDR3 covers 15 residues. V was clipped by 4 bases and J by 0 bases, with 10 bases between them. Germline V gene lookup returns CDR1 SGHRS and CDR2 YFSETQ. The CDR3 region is CASSLSWTNTGELFF. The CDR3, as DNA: TGCGCCAGCAGCCTTAGTTGGACGAACACCGGGGAGCTGTTTTTT.

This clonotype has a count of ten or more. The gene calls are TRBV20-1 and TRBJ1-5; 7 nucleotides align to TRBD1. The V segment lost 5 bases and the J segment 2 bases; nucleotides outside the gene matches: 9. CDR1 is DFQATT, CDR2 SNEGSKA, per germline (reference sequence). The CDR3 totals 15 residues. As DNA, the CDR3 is TGCAGTGCTCATGACAGGGAGAAGGGCAATCAGCCCCAGCATTTT. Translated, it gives CSAHDREKGNQPQHF.

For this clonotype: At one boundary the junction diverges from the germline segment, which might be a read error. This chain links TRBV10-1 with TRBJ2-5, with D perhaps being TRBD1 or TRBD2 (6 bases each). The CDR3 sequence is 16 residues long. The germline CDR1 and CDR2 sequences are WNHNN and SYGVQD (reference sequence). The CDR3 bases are TGCGCCAGCATTGAGGGGGGCTACAGAGACCAAGAGACCCAGTACTTC. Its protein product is CASIEGGYRDQETQYF.